The source of this TCR beta chain is a study of shared clonotypes between healthy human individuals. The study separated CD4+ cells into CD45RA+ naive and CD45RA-negative memory subsets. Points on this clone: What it binds is not known.

Measured with immunoSEQ multiplex PCR; TCRdb has only the in-frame clones, and not every one. Seen here are under 2.5 million clones, 85% to 95% observed once, and the top ten hold about 0.41%. The CDR3 extends over 14 amino acids. The V gene lost 1 base and the J gene lost 0 bases, with 8 bases spanning the gap. The germline V gene encodes CDR1 SGHNT and CDR2 YYREEE (reference sequence). Study observations and caveats: Naive subsets typically showed greater estimated richness than memory subsets.

The sample consisted of naive CD4+ T cells from PBMCs. Subset meaning: CD45RA+ positively selected. The TCR originated in a man younger than 35 in good health. Some clones in this sample may be carry-over from other donors' samples. The V gene is TRBV5-4, the J gene TRBJ2-7; no definite D call. CDR3 protein: CASSLYPASYEQYF. The DNA of the CDR3 is TGTGCCAGCAGCTTGTACCCAGCCTCCTACGAGCAGTACTTC.